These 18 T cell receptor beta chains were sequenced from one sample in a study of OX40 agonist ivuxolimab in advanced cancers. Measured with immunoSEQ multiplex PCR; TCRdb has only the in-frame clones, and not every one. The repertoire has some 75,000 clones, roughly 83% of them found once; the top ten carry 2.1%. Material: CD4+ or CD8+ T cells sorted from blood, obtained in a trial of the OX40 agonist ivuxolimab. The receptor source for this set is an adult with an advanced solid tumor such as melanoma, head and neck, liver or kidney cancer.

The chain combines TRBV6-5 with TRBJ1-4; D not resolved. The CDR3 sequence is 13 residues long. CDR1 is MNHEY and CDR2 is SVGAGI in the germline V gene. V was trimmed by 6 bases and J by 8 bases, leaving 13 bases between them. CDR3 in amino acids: CASSPIKEEKLFF. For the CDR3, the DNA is TGTGCCAGCAGCCCCATAAAGGAGGAAAAACTGTTTTTT.

Written as DNA, the CDR3 is TGTGCCAGCAGCTTAGCCAGACACTACGAGCAGTACTTC. Protein: CASSLARHYEQYF. The chain combines TRBV11-2 with TRBJ2-7; no clear D gene. The CDR3 is 13 amino acids. Germline values: CDR1 SGHAT, CDR2 FQNNGV. V lost 1 base, J lost 3 bases, and 7 bases lay in between.

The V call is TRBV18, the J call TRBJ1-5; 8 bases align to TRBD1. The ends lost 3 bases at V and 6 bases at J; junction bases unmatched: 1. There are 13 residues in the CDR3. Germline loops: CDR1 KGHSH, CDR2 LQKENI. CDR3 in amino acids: CASSPGQGQPQHF. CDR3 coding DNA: TGTGCCAGCTCACCCGGACAGGGTCAGCCCCAGCATTTT.

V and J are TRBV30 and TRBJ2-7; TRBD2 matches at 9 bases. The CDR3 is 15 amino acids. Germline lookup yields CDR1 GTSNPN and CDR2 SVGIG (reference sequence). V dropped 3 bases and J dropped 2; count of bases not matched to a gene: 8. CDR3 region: CAWRYPTSGPYEQYF. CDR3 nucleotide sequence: TGTGCCTGGAGATACCCGACTAGCGGACCCTACGAGCAGTACTTC.

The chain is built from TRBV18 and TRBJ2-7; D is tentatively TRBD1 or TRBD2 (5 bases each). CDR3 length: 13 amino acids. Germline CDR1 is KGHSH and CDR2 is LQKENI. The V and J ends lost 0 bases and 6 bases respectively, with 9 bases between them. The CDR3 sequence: CASSPPGPAEQYF. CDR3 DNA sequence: TGTGCCAGCTCACCACCGGGACCCGCCGAGCAGTACTTC.

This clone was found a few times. The CDR3 DNA sequence: TGTGCCAGCAGCTCTGGGACTAGCGGGAGGCTGAATACGCAGTATTTT. Translated, it gives CASSSGTSGRLNTQYF. V gene TRBV7-2 combines with J gene TRBJ2-3, with TRBD2 identical over 15 bases. The CDR3 extends over 16 amino acids. V shed 4 bases and J 7 bases; nucleotides not matched to a gene: 6. Germline CDR1 and CDR2: SGHTA and FQGNSA.

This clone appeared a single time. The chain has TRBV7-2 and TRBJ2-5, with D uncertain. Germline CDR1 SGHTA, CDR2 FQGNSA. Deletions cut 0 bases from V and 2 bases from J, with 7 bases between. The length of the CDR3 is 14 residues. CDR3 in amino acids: CASSLANRQETQYF. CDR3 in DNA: TGTGCCAGCAGCTTAGCGAACCGGCAAGAGACCCAGTACTTC.

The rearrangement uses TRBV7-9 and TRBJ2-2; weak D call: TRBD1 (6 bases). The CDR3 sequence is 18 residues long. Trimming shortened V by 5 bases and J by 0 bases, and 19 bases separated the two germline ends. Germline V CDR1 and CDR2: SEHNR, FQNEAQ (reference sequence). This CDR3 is CASSQSPTGTPNTGELFF. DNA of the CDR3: TGTGCCAGCAGCCAATCCCCGACCGGGACACCGAACACCGGGGAGCTGTTTTTT.

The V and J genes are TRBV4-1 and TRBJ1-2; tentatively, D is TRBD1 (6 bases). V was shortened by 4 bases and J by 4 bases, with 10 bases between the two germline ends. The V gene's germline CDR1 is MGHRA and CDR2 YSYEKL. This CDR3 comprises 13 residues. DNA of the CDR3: TGCGCCAGCAGCCGCCTGGACAGCTATGGCTACACCTTC. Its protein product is CASSRLDSYGYTF.

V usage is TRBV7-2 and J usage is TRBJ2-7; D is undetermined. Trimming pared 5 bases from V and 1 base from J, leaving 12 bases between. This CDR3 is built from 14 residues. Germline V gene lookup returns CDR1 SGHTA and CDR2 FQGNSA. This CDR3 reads CASSPRRASYEQYF. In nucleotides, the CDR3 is TGTGCCAGCAGCCCGCGACGGGCTTCCTACGAGCAGTACTTC.

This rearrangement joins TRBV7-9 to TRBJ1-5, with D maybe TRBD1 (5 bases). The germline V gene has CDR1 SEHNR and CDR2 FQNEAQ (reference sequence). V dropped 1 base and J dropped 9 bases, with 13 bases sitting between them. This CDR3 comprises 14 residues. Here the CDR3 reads CASSLVGPGSPQHF. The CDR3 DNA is TGTGCCAGCAGCTTAGTGGGGCCGGGTTCGCCCCAGCATTTT.

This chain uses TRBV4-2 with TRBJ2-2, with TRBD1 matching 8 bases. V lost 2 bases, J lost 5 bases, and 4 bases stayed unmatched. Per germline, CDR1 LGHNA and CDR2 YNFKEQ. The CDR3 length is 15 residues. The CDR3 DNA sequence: TGTGCCAGCAGCCAATCCAGGGGGCTTACCGGGGAGCTGTTTTTT. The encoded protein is CASSQSRGLTGELFF.

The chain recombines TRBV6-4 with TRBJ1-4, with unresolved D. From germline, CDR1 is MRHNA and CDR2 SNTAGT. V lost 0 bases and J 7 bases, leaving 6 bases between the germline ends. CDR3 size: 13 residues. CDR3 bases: TGTGCCAGCAGTGACTCGGGAGGTGAAAAACTGTTTTTT. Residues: CASSDSGGEKLFF.

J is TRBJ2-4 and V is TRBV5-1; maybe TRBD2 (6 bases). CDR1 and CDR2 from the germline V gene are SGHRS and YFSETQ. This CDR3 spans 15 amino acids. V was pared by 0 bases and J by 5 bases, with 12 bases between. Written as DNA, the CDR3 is TGCGCCAGCAGCTTGGTTGGGACTCTAGAAAACATTCAGTACTTC. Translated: CASSLVGTLENIQYF. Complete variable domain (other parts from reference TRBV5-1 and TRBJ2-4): KAGVTQTPRYLIKTRGQQVTLSCSPISGHRSVSWYQQTPGQGLQFLFEYFSETQRNKGNFPGRFSGRQFSNSRSEMNVSTLELGDSALYLCASSLVGTLENIQYFGAGTRLSVL.

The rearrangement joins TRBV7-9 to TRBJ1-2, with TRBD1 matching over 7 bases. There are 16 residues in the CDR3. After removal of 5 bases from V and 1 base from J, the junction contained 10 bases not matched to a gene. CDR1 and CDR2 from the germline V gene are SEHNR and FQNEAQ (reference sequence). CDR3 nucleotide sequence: TGTGCCAGCAGCCGTCGGGGGACAGAAGATAACTATGGCTACACCTTC. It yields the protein CASSRRGTEDNYGYTF.

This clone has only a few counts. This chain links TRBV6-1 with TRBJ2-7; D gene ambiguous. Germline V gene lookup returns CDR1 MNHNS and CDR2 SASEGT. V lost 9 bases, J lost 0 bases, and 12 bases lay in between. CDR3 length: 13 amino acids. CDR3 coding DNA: TGTGCCAGTACCGTACAGTTCTCCTACGAGCAGTACTTC. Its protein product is CASTVQFSYEQYF.

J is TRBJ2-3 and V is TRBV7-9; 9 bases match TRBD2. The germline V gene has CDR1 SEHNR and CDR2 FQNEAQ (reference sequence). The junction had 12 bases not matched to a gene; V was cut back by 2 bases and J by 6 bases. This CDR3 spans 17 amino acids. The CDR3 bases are TGTGCCAGCAGCTTAAAGTCGATAGCGGGGGCCAAGGATACGCAGTATTTT. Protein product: CASSLKSIAGAKDTQYF.

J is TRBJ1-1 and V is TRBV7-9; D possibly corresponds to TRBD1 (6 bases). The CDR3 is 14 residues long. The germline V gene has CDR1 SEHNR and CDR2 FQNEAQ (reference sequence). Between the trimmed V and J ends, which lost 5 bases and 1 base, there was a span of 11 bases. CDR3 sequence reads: CASSTLGGNTEAFF. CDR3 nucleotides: TGTGCCAGCAGCACCTTAGGGGGGAACACTGAAGCTTTCTTT.